This passage covers 18 T cell receptor beta chains from one sample sequenced in a study of blood T cell repertoires in COVID-19. The protocol was immunoSEQ multiplex PCR, while the TCRdb copy is restricted to in-frame clones and leaves out a portion. The sample contains roughly 170,000 clones, approximately 80% of which appear only once. The sequenced sample was peripheral blood. The receptor set was obtained from a human donor in a cohort sampled during active COVID-19.

The genes are TRBV6-5 and TRBJ2-7; 8 bases line up with TRBD1. The CDR3 is 12 amino acids. V lost 4 bases and J lost 6; bases outside the gene matches: 2. Germline values: CDR1 MNHEY, CDR2 SVGAGI. This CDR3 reads CASSSDRGEQYF. The CDR3, as DNA: TGTGCCAGCAGTTCCGACAGGGGCGAGCAGTACTTC.

The chain has TRBV19 and TRBJ2-1, with TRBD2 matching over 12 bases. Per the germline V gene, CDR1 is LNHDA and CDR2 is SQIVND (reference sequence). The V gene end was trimmed by 4 bases and the J gene end by 6 bases; junction bases not matched to a gene: 7. The CDR3 loop spans 16 amino acids. CDR3 bases: TGTGCCAGTAGTACCCGACTAGCGGGGGTGAGCAATGAGCAGTTCTTC. Amino acid sequence: CASSTRLAGVSNEQFF. Full variable domain (outside the CDR3, taken from reference TRBV19 and TRBJ2-1): DGGITQSPKYLFRKEGQNVTLSCEQNLNHDAMYWYRQDPGQGLRLIYYSQIVNDFQKGDIAEGYSVSREKKESFPLTVTSAQKNPTAFYLCASSTRLAGVSNEQFFGPGTRLTVL.

The rearrangement joins TRBV7-6 to TRBJ2-5; 9 bases match TRBD1. The CDR3 is made up of 18 amino acids. With 4 bases clipped from V and 5 bases from J, the junction kept 17 bases outside the gene matches. Germline V lookup: CDR1 SGHVS, CDR2 FNYEAQ. This CDR3 is CASSSLSWDRVGGETQYF. In nucleotides, the CDR3 is TGTGCCAGCAGCTCCCTATCTTGGGACAGGGTCGGAGGGGAGACCCAGTACTTC.

The chain's CDR3 is CASSVQGSGANVLTF. The CDR3 DNA reads TGCGCCAGCAGCGTACAGGGCTCGGGGGCCAACGTCCTGACTTTC. The chain is built from TRBV5-1 and TRBJ2-6, with a weak D call TRBD1 (6 bases). The CDR3 extends over 15 amino acids. Germline V gives CDR1 SGHRS, CDR2 YFSETQ. The V and J ends lost 4 bases and 4 bases respectively, with 12 bases between them.

The rearrangement joins TRBV12-3 or TRBV12-4 to TRBJ2-7, with D possibly being TRBD2 (5 bases). Trimming pared 2 bases from V and 5 bases from J, leaving 10 bases between. The CDR3 loop spans 13 amino acids. CDR3 sequence reads: CASSLTGFNEQYF. CDR3 nucleotide sequence: TGTGCCAGCAGTTTAACGGGGTTCAACGAGCAGTACTTC.

CDR3 amino acids: CASSLWGGEDEQFF. CDR3 sequence (DNA): TGTGCCAGCAGCTTATGGGGGGGGGAGGATGAGCAGTTCTTC. This chain connects TRBV7-3 to TRBJ2-1; 7 positions agree with TRBD2. V trimming: 2 bases; J trimming: 8 bases; junction bases outside the gene matches: 6. The germline V gene encodes CDR1 SGHTA and CDR2 FQGTGA. The CDR3 totals 14 residues.

The rearrangement links TRBV19 to TRBJ1-3; no firm D call. This CDR3 has 16 residues. V was shortened by 1 base and J by 0 bases, with 10 bases between the two germline ends. CDR1 and CDR2 from the germline V gene are LNHDA and SQIVND (reference sequence). The CDR3 region has the DNA TGTGCCAGTAGTATAGGCCGTGCCAGCTCTGGAAACACCATATATTTT. This codes for CASSIGRASSGNTIYF.

This clone was observed a single time. The chain links TRBV4-1 to TRBJ2-1; TRBD1 might be the D (6 bases). Trimming left V 4 bases short and J 9 bases short, with 13 bases between. The CDR3 has 13 amino acids. From germline, CDR1 is MGHRA and CDR2 YSYEKL. This chain's CDR3 is CASSPRLQGEQFF. CDR3 DNA sequence: TGCGCCAGCAGCCCCCGACTACAGGGTGAGCAGTTCTTC.

In regard to this clone: The sample contains more than one DNA sequence encoding this CDR3. This chain connects TRBV18 to TRBJ2-7, with 11 bases lining up with TRBD1. The CDR3 contains 14 residues. Germline V CDR1 and CDR2: KGHSH, LQKENI. Trimming at V came to 2 bases and at J to 4 bases, leaving 1 base not matched to a gene. In nucleotides, the CDR3 is TGTGCCAGCTCACCAGGACAGGGGGCGTACGAGCAGTACTTC. It codes for CASSPGQGAYEQYF.

CDR3 in DNA: TGTGCCAGTACCTTCAGGACAGGGGGATCACCCTATGGCTACACCTTC. Translation: CASTFRTGGSPYGYTF. The V gene is TRBV19, the J gene TRBJ1-2; 10 bases are a match to TRBD1. The CDR3 is made up of 16 amino acids. The V segment lost 7 bases and the J segment 4 bases; nucleotides outside the gene matches: 12. Germline CDR1 is LNHDA and CDR2 is SQIVND (reference sequence).

The chain combines TRBV5-6 with TRBJ1-1, with D hard to call. V was clipped by 2 bases and J by 2 bases, with 7 bases between them. The germline CDR1 and CDR2 sequences are SGHDT and YYEEEE. This CDR3 is 13 amino acids long. CDR3 in DNA: TGTGCCAGCAGCTTCGGAGAAAACACTGAAGCTTTCTTT. Translation gives CASSFGENTEAFF.

This clone was observed a few times. The DNA for the CDR3 is TGTGCCAGCAGCTCTTACACAGAGACCCAGTACTTC. Its protein is CASSSYTETQYF. The chain joins TRBV7-9 to TRBJ2-5; D call uncertain. Trimming left V 4 bases short and J 4 bases short, with 7 bases between. CDR3 size: 12 residues. Germline V gene sequence: CDR1 SEHNR, CDR2 FQNEAQ (reference sequence).

This clone appeared a few times. J is TRBJ1-3 and V is TRBV7-9; 8 bases line up with TRBD1. The CDR3 totals 16 residues. Germline assignment: CDR1 SEHNR and CDR2 FQNEAQ (reference sequence). J gave up 0 bases and V 4 bases, and 5 bases lay outside the gene matches. The CDR3 coding sequence is TGTGCCAGCAGCTCGGGACAGGACGACTCTGGAAACACCATATATTTT. Its translation is CASSSGQDDSGNTIYF.

The chain employs TRBV7-3 and TRBJ1-4, with TRBD1 identical over 11 bases. The CDR3 sequence is 18 residues long. Germline CDR1 reads SGHTA; CDR2 reads FQGTGA. The V and J ends lost 5 bases and 7 bases, in that order; junction bases with no gene match: 15. The CDR3 region is CASSPEGRDRGAAEKLFF. In DNA, the CDR3 is TGTGCCAGCAGCCCGGAAGGGAGGGACAGGGGGGCTGCTGAAAAACTGTTTTTT. Complete variable domain (other parts from reference TRBV7-3 and TRBJ1-4): GAGVSQTPSNKVTEKGKYVELRCDPISGHTALYWYRQSLGQGPEFLIYFQGTGAADDSGLPNDRFFAVRPEGSVSTLKIQRTERGDSAVYLCASSPEGRDRGAAEKLFFGSGTQLSVL.

The chain uses TRBV2 and TRBJ2-6; TRBD2 aligns across 8 bases. CDR3 length: 17 amino acids. CDR1 is SNHLY, CDR2 FYNNEI, per germline. The ends lost 5 bases at V and 0 bases at J; junction bases unmatched: 6. The CDR3 nucleotides read TGTGCCAGCAGTCATCAAAGCGGGAGCTCTGGGGCCAACGTCCTGACTTTC. Protein: CASSHQSGSSGANVLTF. Using reference TRBV2 and TRBJ2-6 for the parts outside the CDR3, the full variable domain is EPEVTQTPSHQVTQMGQEVILRCVPISNHLYFYWYRQILGQKVEFLVSFYNNEISEKSEIFDDQFSVERPDGSNFTLKIRSTKLEDSAMYFCASSHQSGSSGANVLTFGAGSRLTVL.

V is TRBV2 and J is TRBJ1-1, with D tentatively TRBD1 (5 bases). The CDR3 is 14 amino acids. Trimming cost V 7 bases and J 1 base, with 13 bases left between them. The germline gives CDR1 SNHLY, CDR2 FYNNEI. The CDR3 coding sequence is TGTGCCAGCAACTTGCGGGGCGAGAACACTGAAGCTTTCTTT. Encoded protein: CASNLRGENTEAFF.

The chain links TRBV11-2 to TRBJ2-3, with D possibly TRBD2 on 6 matching bases. Trimming removed 1 base at V and 3 bases at J, with 11 bases between. CDR1 is SGHAT and CDR2 is FQNNGV in the germline V gene. The CDR3 runs 15 residues. CDR3 loop: CASSLATGVTDTQYF. For the CDR3, the DNA is TGTGCCAGCAGCTTAGCAACGGGGGTTACAGATACGCAGTATTTT. The whole variable domain, filled in from reference TRBV11-2 and TRBJ2-3, reads EAGVAQSPRYKIIEKRQSVAFWCNPISGHATLYWYQQILGQGPKLLIQFQNNGVVDDSQLPKDRFSAERLKGVDSTLKIQPAKLEDSAVYLCASSLATGVTDTQYFGPGTRLTVL.

The rearrangement uses TRBV6-4 and TRBJ2-1; D is perhaps TRBD2 (6 bases). There are 15 residues in the CDR3. Deletions cut 6 bases from V and 4 bases from J, with 16 bases between. The V gene's germline CDR1 is MRHNA and CDR2 SNTAGT. CDR3 loop: CASSPTTGGYNEQFF. For the CDR3, the DNA is TGTGCCAGCAGCCCCACAACCGGGGGTTACAATGAGCAGTTCTTC.